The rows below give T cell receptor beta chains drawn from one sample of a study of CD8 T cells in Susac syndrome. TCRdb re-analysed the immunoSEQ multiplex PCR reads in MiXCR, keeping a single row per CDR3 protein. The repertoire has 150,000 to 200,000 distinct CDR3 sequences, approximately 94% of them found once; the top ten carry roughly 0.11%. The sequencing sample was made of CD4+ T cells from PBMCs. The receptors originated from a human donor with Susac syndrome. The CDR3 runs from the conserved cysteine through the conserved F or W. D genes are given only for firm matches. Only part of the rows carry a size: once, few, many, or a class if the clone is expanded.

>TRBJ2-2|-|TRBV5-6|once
CASSSAGLDTGELFF
TGTGCCAGCAGCTCGGCCGGGTTGGACACCGGGGAGCTGTTTTTT
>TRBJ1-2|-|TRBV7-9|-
CASSLDVLGYTF
TGTGCCAGCAGCTTAGACGTACTAGGCTACACCTTC
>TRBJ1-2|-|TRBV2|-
CASRPSGEGGYTF
TGTGCCAGCAGACCCTCAGGGGAGGGGGGCTACACCTTC
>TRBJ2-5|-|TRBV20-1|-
CSARDVRHNSETQYF
TGCAGTGCTAGAGATGTGAGACACAACAGTGAGACCCAGTACTTC
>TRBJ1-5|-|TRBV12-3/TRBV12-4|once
CASSSTENYSNQPQHF
TGTGCCAGCAGCAGTACAGAGAACTATAGCAATCAGCCCCAGCATTTT
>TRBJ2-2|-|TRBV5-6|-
CASSPGAVTGELFF
TGTGCCAGCAGTCCCGGGGCCGTCACCGGGGAGCTGTTTTTT
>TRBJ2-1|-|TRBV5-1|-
CASSLVGLESYNEQFF
TGCGCCAGCAGCTTGGTAGGGTTAGAGTCCTACAATGAGCAGTTCTTC
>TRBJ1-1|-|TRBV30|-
CAWNTGRTEAFF
TGTGCCTGGAACACAGGGAGGACTGAAGCTTTCTTT
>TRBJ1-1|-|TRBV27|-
CASSLRGGTEAFF
TGTGCCAGCAGTTTGCGGGGGGGAACTGAAGCTTTCTTT
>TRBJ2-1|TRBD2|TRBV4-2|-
CASSREAGGPGEQFF
TGTGCCAGCAGCCGAGAAGCGGGGGGGCCGGGTGAGCAGTTCTTC
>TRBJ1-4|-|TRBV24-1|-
CATSDLNLGASGEKLFF
TGTGCCACCAGTGATTTGAATCTTGGGGCTTCGGGGGAAAAACTGTTTTTT
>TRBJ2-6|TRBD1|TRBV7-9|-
CATSGTGWSGANVLTF
TGTGCCACGTCCGGGACAGGGTGGTCTGGGGCCAACGTCCTGACTTTC
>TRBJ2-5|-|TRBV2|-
CASSSREDRQETQYF
TGTGCCAGCAGTTCGAGGGAGGACAGGCAAGAGACCCAGTACTTC
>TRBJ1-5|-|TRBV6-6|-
CASSYTSSNQPQHF
TGTGCCAGCAGTTACACTTCTAGCAATCAGCCCCAGCATTTT
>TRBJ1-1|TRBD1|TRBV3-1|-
CASSQVDRAGRAFF
TGTGCCAGCAGCCAAGTAGACAGGGCCGGGAGAGCTTTCTTT
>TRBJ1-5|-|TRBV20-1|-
CSARLSLGAQHF
TGCAGTGCTAGGCTGTCACTTGGGGCCCAGCATTTT
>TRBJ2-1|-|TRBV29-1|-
CSVVTLRTYNEQFF
TGCAGCGTTGTGACCCTCCGGACCTACAATGAGCAGTTCTTC
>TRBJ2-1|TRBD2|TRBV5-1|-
CASSFPTSGSNEQFF
TGCGCCAGCAGCTTTCCGACTAGCGGGAGCAATGAGCAGTTCTTC
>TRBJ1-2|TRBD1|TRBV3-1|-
CASSHSGTGGRGDYGYTF
TGTGCCAGCAGCCATTCTGGGACAGGGGGCAGAGGAGACTATGGCTACACCTTC
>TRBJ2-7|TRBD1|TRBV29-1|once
CSVATTGHSYEQYF
TGCAGCGTTGCCACGACAGGGCACTCCTACGAGCAGTACTTC
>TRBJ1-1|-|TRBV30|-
CASRGPGPNTEAFF
TGTGCCTCCCGTGGGCCAGGACCGAACACTGAAGCTTTCTTT
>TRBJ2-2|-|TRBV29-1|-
CSVEPGATGELFF
TGCAGCGTTGAACCAGGGGCCACCGGGGAGCTGTTTTTT
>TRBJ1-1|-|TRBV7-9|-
CASSLAQIPNTEAFF
TGTGCCAGCAGCTTAGCACAGATCCCGAACACTGAAGCTTTCTTT
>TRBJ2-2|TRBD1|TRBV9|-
CASSVGDTGAGELFF
TGTGCCAGCAGCGTAGGAGACACAGGGGCCGGGGAGCTGTTTTTT
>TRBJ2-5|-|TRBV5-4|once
CASSESSGVGQETQYF
TGTGCCAGCAGCGAATCCTCGGGGGTTGGGCAAGAGACCCAGTACTTC
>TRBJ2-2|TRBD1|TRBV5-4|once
CASTPGGANTGELFF
TGTGCCAGCACCCCAGGGGGTGCGAACACCGGGGAGCTGTTTTTT
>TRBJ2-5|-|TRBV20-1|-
CSARAARGEETQYF
TGCAGTGCTAGAGCGGCCAGGGGTGAGGAGACCCAGTACTTC
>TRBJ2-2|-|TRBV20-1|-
CSVPTLNTGELFF
TGCAGCGTCCCAACCTTGAACACCGGGGAGCTGTTTTTT
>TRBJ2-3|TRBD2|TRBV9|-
CASSSRTSGDTDTQYF
TGTGCCAGCAGCTCGCGGACTAGCGGGGATACAGATACGCAGTATTTT
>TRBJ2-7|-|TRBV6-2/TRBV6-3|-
CASTSEIQGNGYEQYF
TGTGCCAGCACCTCCGAAATACAGGGTAATGGCTACGAGCAGTACTTC
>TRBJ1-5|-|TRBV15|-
CATSRASPNQPQHF
TGTGCCACCAGCAGAGCGTCCCCAAATCAGCCCCAGCATTTT
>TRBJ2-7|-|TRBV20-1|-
CSATDRNEQYF
TGCAGTGCTACCGACAGAAACGAGCAGTACTTC
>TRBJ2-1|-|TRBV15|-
CATSRDKRGSYNEQFF
TGTGCCACCAGCAGAGATAAAAGGGGCTCCTACAATGAGCAGTTCTTC
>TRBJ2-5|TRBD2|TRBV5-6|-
CASSLLAGGFQETQYF
TGTGCCAGCAGCTTGCTAGCGGGGGGTTTCCAAGAGACCCAGTACTTC
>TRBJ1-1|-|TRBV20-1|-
CSATHKNTEAFF
TGCAGTGCTACCCATAAGAACACTGAAGCTTTCTTT
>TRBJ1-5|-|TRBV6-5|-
CASSYSRGIQPQHF
TGTGCCAGCAGTTACTCCCGGGGGATTCAGCCCCAGCATTTT
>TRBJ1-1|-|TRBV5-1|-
CASSFSVVNTEAFF
TGCGCCAGCAGCTTTTCGGTCGTGAACACTGAAGCTTTCTTT
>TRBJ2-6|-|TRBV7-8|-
CASSSLGEFSGANVLTF
TGTGCCAGCAGCTCCCTTGGAGAATTCTCTGGGGCCAACGTCCTGACTTTC
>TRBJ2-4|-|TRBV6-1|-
CASRWSPKNIQYF
TGTGCCAGTCGGTGGTCTCCCAAAAACATTCAGTACTTC
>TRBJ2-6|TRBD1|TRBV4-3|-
CASSHRTGSGANVLIF
TGCGCCAGCAGCCACCGGACAGGGTCTGGGGCCAACGTCCTGATTTTC
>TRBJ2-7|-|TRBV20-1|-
CSARGGEHEQYF
TGCAGTGCTAGAGGGGGAGAGCACGAGCAGTACTTC